The 5 T cell receptor beta chains given below trace back to one sample, sequenced in a study of blood T cell repertoires in COVID-19. Clones were read by immunoSEQ multiplex PCR, and TCRdb kept only the in-frame ones, dropping some. The table has around 80,000 clones, 70% to 90% seen once. The sequencing input was peripheral blood. The receptors originated from an elderly man with active or convalescent COVID-19.

This clone was found once. V usage is TRBV5-1 and J usage is TRBJ1-3; TRBD1 is a possible D gene (5 bases). Germline CDR1 SGHRS, CDR2 YFSETQ. The germline V and J ends were trimmed by 4 bases and 2 bases, with 13 bases remaining between them. This CDR3 spans 15 amino acids. The chain's CDR3 is CASSGVGGAGNTIYF. The CDR3 nucleotides are TGCGCCAGCAGCGGGGTGGGGGGTGCTGGAAACACCATATATTTT.

This clone came up a few times. The rearrangement links TRBV7-9 to TRBJ2-4; D uncertain. The length of the CDR3 is 15 residues. Trimming pared 3 bases from V and 1 base from J, leaving 10 bases between. From germline, CDR1 is SEHNR and CDR2 FQNEAQ (reference sequence). CDR3 coding DNA: TGTGCCAGCAGCTTGCAGTTCGGGGCCAAAAACATTCAGTACTTC. Residues: CASSLQFGAKNIQYF.

The sample holds one count of this clone. The rearrangement joins TRBV5-1 to TRBJ1-6, with no clear D. The CDR3 is 17 amino acids. V dropped 3 bases and J dropped 5 bases, with 18 bases sitting between them. CDR1 and CDR2 (germline): SGHRS, YFSETQ. CDR3 coding DNA: TGCGCCAGCAGCTCTAGAGGCGAGGGCCTTAATAATTCACCCCTCCACTTT. Encoded protein: CASSSRGEGLNNSPLHF.

The CDR3 here is CSGGPSGDTDTQYF. DNA for the CDR3: TGCAGCGGGGGGCCTAGCGGTGACACAGATACGCAGTATTTT. The chain employs TRBV29-1 and TRBJ2-3; D may be TRBD2 (7 bases). V dropped 7 bases and J dropped 2 bases, with 16 bases sitting between them. CDR3 size: 14 residues. Germline lookup yields CDR1 SQVTM and CDR2 ANQGSEA.

This sequence joins TRBV18 and TRBJ2-3; 10 bases map to TRBD2. Losses at the gene ends were 6 bases for V and 0 bases for J; bases not matched to a gene: 6. The length of the CDR3 is 16 residues. Germline V CDR1 and CDR2: KGHSH, LQKENI. As DNA, the CDR3 is TGTGCCAGCTCCCCGAGCGGGGGGGAGAGCACAGATACGCAGTATTTT. It codes for CASSPSGGESTDTQYF. The whole variable domain, filled in from reference TRBV18 and TRBJ2-3, reads NAGVMQNPRHLVRRRGQEARLRCSPMKGHSHVYWYRQLPEEGLKFMVYLQKENIIDESGMPKERFSAEFPKEGPSILRIQQVVRGDSAAYFCASSPSGGESTDTQYFGPGTRLTVL.